This T cell receptor beta chain was obtained from a study of siplizumab effects on memory and regulatory T cells. Regarding the study as a whole: Roughly 75-95% of dividing CD4+ or CD8+ clones were without an attributable naive or memory phenotype.

In regard to this clone: Its antigen is unidentified.

Trimming removed 6 bases from V and 8 bases from J; junction bases left unmatched: 5. This CDR3 comprises 13 residues. The germline CDR1 and CDR2 sequences are MNHEY and SMNVEV (reference sequence). Assays captured about 10^5 TCR templates per sample. Sequenced by immunoSEQ multiplex PCR; TCRdb stores in-frame clones only, minus some. The sample holds about 91,000 clones, more than 85% seen once. The J gene is TRBJ1-4, the V gene TRBV27; TRBD1 agrees at 8 bases. Sequencing was done on a sample of CD8+ T cells sorted from blood. The clonotype originates from a human donor in good health. CDR3 protein: CASSRRGHEKLFF. As DNA, the CDR3 is TGTGCCAGCAGCCGCAGGGGGCACGAAAAACTGTTTTTT.